This entry concerns a single T cell receptor beta chain. Its antigen is not known. Time point given: week 5, during vaccination. What each vaccine dose contained was 300 ug of mutant IDH1 20-mer peptide, accompanied by topical imiquimod. This entry comes from a study of a mutant IDH1 vaccine in newly diagnosed glioma. Study context: Prior therapy was radiotherapy, temozolomide, or both; most received both.

Germline V gene lookup returns CDR1 SEHNR and CDR2 FQNEAQ (reference sequence). Germline trimming cut 1 base from V and 0 bases from J; bases unmatched to any gene: 5. The CDR3 has 16 amino acids. General study points: Apparently unrelated to pseudoprogression were changes in the top peripheral T cell clonotypes.

The data were produced by immunoSEQ multiplex PCR, yet TCRdb's version contains in-frame clones alone and is incomplete. This table holds just under 80,000 clones, 90% to 95% found once. The sample here was PBMCs, taken from a glioma patient whose treatment included an IDH1 peptide vaccine. The chain is built from TRBV7-9 and TRBJ1-2; TRBD1 matches 7 bases. This sequence originates from a woman between 50 and 59 years old with glioma. The DNA of the CDR3 is TGTGCCAGCAGCTTAGTTGAGGGGGCGACTAACTATGGCTACACCTTC. Translated: CASSLVEGATNYGYTF. The whole variable domain, filled in from reference TRBV7-9 and TRBJ1-2, reads DTGVSQNPRHKITKRGQNVTFRCDPISEHNRLYWYRQTLGQGPEFLTYFQNEAQLEKSRLLSDRFSAERPKGSFSTLEIQRTEQGDSAMYLCASSLVEGATNYGYTFGSGTRLTVV.